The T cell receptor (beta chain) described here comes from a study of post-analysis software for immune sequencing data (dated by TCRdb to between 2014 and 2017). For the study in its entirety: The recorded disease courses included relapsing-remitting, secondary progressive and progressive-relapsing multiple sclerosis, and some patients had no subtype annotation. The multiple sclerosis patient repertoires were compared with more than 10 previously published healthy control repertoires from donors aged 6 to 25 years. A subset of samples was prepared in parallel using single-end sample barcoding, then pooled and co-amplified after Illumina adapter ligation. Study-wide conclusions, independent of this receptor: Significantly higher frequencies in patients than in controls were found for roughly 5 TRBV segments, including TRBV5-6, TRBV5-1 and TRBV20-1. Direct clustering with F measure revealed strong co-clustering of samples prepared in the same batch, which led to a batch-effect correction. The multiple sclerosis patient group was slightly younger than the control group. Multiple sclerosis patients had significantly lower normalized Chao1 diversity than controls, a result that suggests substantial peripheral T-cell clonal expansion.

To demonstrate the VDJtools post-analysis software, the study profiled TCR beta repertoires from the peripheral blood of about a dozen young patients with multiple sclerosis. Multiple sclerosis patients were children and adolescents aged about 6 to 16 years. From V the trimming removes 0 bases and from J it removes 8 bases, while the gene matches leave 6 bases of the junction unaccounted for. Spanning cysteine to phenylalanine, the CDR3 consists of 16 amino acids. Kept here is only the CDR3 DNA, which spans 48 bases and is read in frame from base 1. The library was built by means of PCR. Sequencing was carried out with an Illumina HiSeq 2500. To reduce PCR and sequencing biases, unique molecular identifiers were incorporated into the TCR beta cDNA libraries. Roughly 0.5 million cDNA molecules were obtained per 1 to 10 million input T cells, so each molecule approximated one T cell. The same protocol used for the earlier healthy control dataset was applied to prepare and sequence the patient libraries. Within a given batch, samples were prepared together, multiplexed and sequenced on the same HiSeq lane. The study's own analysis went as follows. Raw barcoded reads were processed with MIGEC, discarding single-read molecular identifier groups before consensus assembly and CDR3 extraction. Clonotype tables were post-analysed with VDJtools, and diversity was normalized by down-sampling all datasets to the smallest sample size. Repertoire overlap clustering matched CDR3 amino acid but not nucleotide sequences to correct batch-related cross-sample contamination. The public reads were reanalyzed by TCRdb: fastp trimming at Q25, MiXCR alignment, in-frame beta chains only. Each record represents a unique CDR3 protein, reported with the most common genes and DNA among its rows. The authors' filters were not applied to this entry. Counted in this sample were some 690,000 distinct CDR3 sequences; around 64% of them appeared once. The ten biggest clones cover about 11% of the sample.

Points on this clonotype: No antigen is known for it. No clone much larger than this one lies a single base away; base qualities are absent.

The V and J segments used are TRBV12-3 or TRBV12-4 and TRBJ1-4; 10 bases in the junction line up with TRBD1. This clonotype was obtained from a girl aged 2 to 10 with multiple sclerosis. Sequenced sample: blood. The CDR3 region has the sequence CASSLASGTGDEKLFF. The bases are TGTGCCAGCAGTTTAGCGAGCGGGACAGGGGACGAAAAACTGTTTTTT.